One and the same sample provided the 16 T cell receptor delta chains below, sequenced in a study of gamma-delta T cells after stem cell transplantation. TCRdb redid the clone calls on the RT-PCR reads with CATT. Counted here are 12,000 or so delta-chain clones, over 1% occurring once; the ten biggest clones make up 9% to 12%. Sequencing was carried out using gamma-delta T cells. Every receptor here comes from a human donor. It is not recorded whose cells these are; they may come from a transplant donor.

J is TRDJ1 and V is TRDV2; 7 nucleotides match TRDD3. The CDR3 has 16 residues. V lost 4 bases and J lost 0; bases outside the gene matches: 10. Per the germline V gene, CDR1 is GEAIGNYY and CDR2 is EKD. The CDR3 loop reads CACDDLVGENTDKLIF. The CDR3 DNA follows: TGTGCCTGTGATGACCTCGTGGGGGAAAACACCGATAAACTCATCTTT.

This clone was found a few times. A clone one base away is much larger, so this may be a read error. This specimen includes other DNA sequences encoding the same CDR3. The chain is built from TRDV2 and TRDJ3; 13 positions match TRDD3. This CDR3 spans 20 amino acids. Germline V lookup: CDR1 GEAIGNYY, CDR2 EKD. CDR3 nucleotides: TGTGCCTGTGACGCCACTGGGGGATACGCGAGTCCCTGGGACACCAGACAGATGTTTTTC. Its protein product is CACDATGGYASPWDTRQMFF.

This clone has a handful of counts. The chain couples TRDV2 to TRDJ1; TRDD3 matches at 7 bases. V gave up 1 base and J gave up 0 bases; unmatched junction bases: 10. CDR3 length: 17 residues. Per germline, CDR1 GEAIGNYY and CDR2 EKD. The CDR3 sequence is CACDTPRGMRHTDKLIF. In DNA, the CDR3 is TGTGCCTGTGACACGCCAAGGGGGATGCGACACACCGATAAACTCATCTTT.

Concerning this clone itself: The protein recorded in TCRdb matches a much larger clone and deviates from this DNA's translation at residue 3, suggesting a read error; the protein here is obtained by translating the DNA. This chain joins TRDV2 and TRDJ4; 9 bases fit TRDD3. CDR3 length: 15 residues. CDR1 is GEAIGNYY, CDR2 EKD, per germline. The CDR3 region has the DNA TGTGCCTGGGACACGCTGGGGGATGACACCAGACCCCTGATCTTT. Amino acids: CAWDTLGDDTRPLIF.

This clone was recorded a few times. TCRdb's entry gives the protein of a much larger clone, which mismatches this DNA's translation at residue 7, likely from a read error; the protein reported here is translated from the DNA. The J gene is TRDJ1, the V gene TRDV2; a weak D match, TRDD3 (6 bases). The CDR3 sequence is 19 residues long. CDR1 and CDR2 (germline): GEAIGNYY, EKD. V was clipped by 0 bases and J by 0 bases, with 22 bases between them. In DNA form, the CDR3 reads TGTGCCTGTGACACCGTTAGGGGATTAGGGGGAAACTACACCGATAAACTCATCTTT. Its protein is CACDTVRGLGGNYTDKLIF.

Notes on this clone: TCRdb pairs this DNA with a much larger clone's protein that differs at residue 10, likely a read error; the protein shown was translated from the DNA. The gene calls are TRDV2 and TRDJ1; 8 positions agree with TRDD3. The ends lost 4 bases at V and 3 bases at J; junction bases unmatched: 9. The germline gives CDR1 GEAIGNYY, CDR2 EKD. The CDR3 sequence is 15 residues long. This CDR3 reads CACDGLGVAADKLIF. For the CDR3, the DNA is TGTGCCTGTGATGGACTGGGGGTTGCCGCCGATAAACTCATCTTT.

Relative to its sample, this clone is medium-sized (0.01 to 0.1%). The chain is built from TRDV2 and TRDJ1; TRDD3 aligns across 9 bases. Germline CDR1 GEAIGNYY, CDR2 EKD. The CDR3 has 15 amino acids. J lost 3 bases, V lost 6 bases, and 10 bases had no gene match. CDR3 DNA: TGTGCCTGTACACCTCTGGGGGATGGATCCGATAAACTCATCTTT. It is translated as CACTPLGDGSDKLIF.

This clone was counted between two and nine times. The TCRdb protein comes from a much larger clone and disagrees with this DNA's translation at residue 15, likely due to a read error; the protein given here is derived from the DNA. V and J are TRDV2 and TRDJ1; 13 bases are a match to TRDD3. The CDR3 consists of 17 residues. Germline CDR1 is GEAIGNYY and CDR2 is EKD. In nucleotides, the CDR3 is TGTGCCTGTGACCCCCTACTGGGGGATACGGGATCCGATAAACCCATCTTT. It yields the protein CACDPLLGDTGSDKPIF.

This clone is judged medium-sized. The chain carries TRDV2 and TRDJ1, with D tentatively TRDD3 (5 bases). Germline CDR1 is GEAIGNYY and CDR2 is EKD. The germline V and J ends were trimmed by 0 bases and 0 bases, with 13 bases remaining between them. The CDR3 loop spans 16 amino acids. The CDR3 loop is CACDTVGGFDTDKLIF. Here the CDR3 DNA reads TGTGCCTGTGACACCGTCGGGGGGTTTGACACCGATAAACTCATCTTT.

This clone was seen at least ten times. The chain's CDR3 is CACDTVGLGDTFDDLDKLIF. The CDR3 nucleotides are TGTGCCTGTGACACCGTAGGGCTGGGGGATACGTTCGACGATCTCGATAAACTCATCTTT. The chain uses TRDV2 and TRDJ1; 12 bases fit TRDD3. The CDR3 is 20 amino acids. Germline V gene sequence: CDR1 GEAIGNYY, CDR2 EKD. V dropped 0 bases and J dropped 4; count of bases not matched to a gene: 17.

This clone counts as medium-sized. The chain combines TRDV2 with TRDJ1; 11 positions match TRDD3. The CDR3 covers 18 residues. In germline, CDR1 is GEAIGNYY, CDR2 EKD. The trim removed 2 bases at V and 2 bases at J, leaving 12 bases unmatched. The CDR3 spells CACDRLGDNRILTDKLIF. DNA of the CDR3: TGTGCCTGTGACAGACTGGGGGATAACCGCATCCTTACCGATAAACTCATCTTT.

Points on this clone: The protein given by TCRdb reflects a much larger clone and differs at residue 8 from this DNA's translation, likely from a read error; the protein shown is the DNA's translation. This chain uses TRDV2 with TRDJ1; 7 bases fit TRDD3. The ends lost 3 bases at V and 3 bases at J; junction bases unmatched: 15. Per the germline V gene, CDR1 is GEAIGNYY and CDR2 is EKD. The CDR3 contains 17 residues. CDR3 amino acids: CACDPLLEDTGSDKLIF. In nucleotides, the CDR3 is TGTGCCTGTGACCCCCTACTGGAGGATACGGGATCCGATAAACTCATCTTT.

This clone was detected a few times. TCRdb attributes to this sequence the protein of a much larger clone, which differs from the DNA translation at residue 3; a read error is likely, and the protein displayed is translated from the DNA. The chain uses TRDV2 and TRDJ1, with D possibly being TRDD3 (6 bases). Germline V lookup: CDR1 GEAIGNYY, CDR2 EKD. This CDR3 has 16 residues. The CDR3 spells CAYDTVGAPYTDKLIF. In DNA form, the CDR3 reads TGTGCCTATGACACCGTGGGGGCTCCTTACACCGATAAACTCATCTTT.

The sample holds a few counts of this clone. The TCRdb record carries a much larger clone's protein, which differs from this DNA's translation at residue 9; a read error is the likely cause, and the protein listed here is the DNA translation. The chain combines TRDV2 with TRDJ1, with D perhaps matching TRDD2 (5 bases). Germline values: CDR1 GEAIGNYY, CDR2 EKD. V was clipped by 0 bases and J by 2 bases, with 18 bases between them. CDR3 length: 17 amino acids. The CDR3 sequence: CACDTHFFRGATDKLIF. Here the CDR3 DNA reads TGTGCCTGTGACACCCACTTCTTCCGGGGCGCTACCGATAAACTCATCTTT.

This clone showed up just a few times. A read error likely explains this, since a far larger clone differs by one base. Different DNA sequences within this sample yield the same CDR3. The chain has TRDV2 and TRDJ1; D possibly corresponds to TRDD3 (5 bases). Germline V CDR1 and CDR2: GEAIGNYY, EKD. The CDR3 has 18 amino acids. The germline V and J ends were trimmed by 0 bases and 2 bases, with 21 bases remaining between them. The chain's CDR3 is CACDTLLPRGMPTDKLIF. For the CDR3, the DNA is TGTGCCTGTGACACCCTCCTCCCTCGTGGGATGCCGACCGATAAACTCATCTTT.

As concerns this clone: This DNA translates differently at residue 6 from the TCRdb protein, which is that of a much larger clone; a read error is likely, and the protein shown is the DNA's own translation. The V and J genes are TRDV2 and TRDJ1; D might be TRDD3 (6 bases). Germline values: CDR1 GEAIGNYY, CDR2 EKD. The CDR3 has 17 residues. Trimming took 0 bases from V and 1 from J, leaving 17 bases between them. DNA of the CDR3: TGTGCCTGTGACACCATGGGGGCAAAGGGAGTCACCGATAAACTCATCTTT. Translating it yields CACDTMGAKGVTDKLIF.